These T cell receptor beta chains were read from a single sample in a study of T cells in Graves' hyperthyroidism and ophthalmopathy. Via MiXCR, TCRdb re-called the multiplex PCR reads, giving one row per CDR3 protein. The repertoire includes fewer than 550,000 distinct CDR3 sequences, around a quarter of them detected once, and roughly 12% sits in the top ten. Sequencing input: blood. The receptor set was obtained from a woman in her 30s with Graves' ophthalmopathy. Both conserved end residues are part of each CDR3. D genes are given only for firm matches. Rows give clone size only sometimes, using once, few, many, or a class for an expanded clone.

TRBJ2-5 | TRBV20-1 | 14 | - | many | TGCAGTGCTACCTTGTGGACAATCCAAGAGACCCAGTACTTC | CSATLWTIQETQYF
TRBJ1-6 | TRBV5-6 | 14 | - | few | TGTGCCAGCAGCAGGGGGAAGAAGGATTCACCCCTCCACTTT | CASSRGKKDSPLHF
TRBJ1-1 | TRBV12-3/TRBV12-4 | 16 | TRBD1 | - | TGTGCCAGCAGTTTCAGGACAGGGGGGTATGTCACTGAAGCTTTCTTT | CASSFRTGGYVTEAFF
TRBJ2-7 | TRBV6-1 | 13 | - | few | TGTGCCAGCACCACTGTGGACTCCTACGAGCAGTACTTC | CASTTVDSYEQYF
TRBJ1-5 | TRBV5-6 | 15 | - | - | TGTGCCAGCAGCTTGAATGCAGGGATTGACCAGCCCCAGCATTTT | CASSLNAGIDQPQHF
TRBJ2-7 | TRBV6-1 | 14 | - | many | TGTGCCAGCAGCCTCACCGGGACAATCTACGAGCAGTACTTC | CASSLTGTIYEQYF
TRBJ2-7 | TRBV12-3/TRBV12-4 | 13 | - | many | TGTGCCAGCAGAGGTGGACAGATATACGAGCAGTACTTC | CASRGGQIYEQYF
TRBJ2-7 | TRBV12-3/TRBV12-4 | 13 | - | many | TGTGCCAGCAGTTTATCAGGGTATAACGAGCAGTACTTC | CASSLSGYNEQYF
TRBJ1-3 | TRBV12-3/TRBV12-4 | 16 | - | many | TGTGCCAGCAGGAGGACGAGGGACCGCTCTGGAAACACCATATATTTT | CASRRTRDRSGNTIYF
TRBJ1-2 | TRBV6-2/TRBV6-3 | 16 | - | many | TGTGCCAGCAGTTACTCGAGGGTCGGGCTGAAGTTTGGCTACACCTTC | CASSYSRVGLKFGYTF
TRBJ2-5 | TRBV6-1 | 16 | TRBD2 | - | TGTGCCAGCAGTGAATTGCGGGGGGAGTACCAAGAGACCCAGTACTTC | CASSELRGEYQETQYF
TRBJ2-5 | TRBV2 | 12 | - | few | TGTGCCAGCGGGGAGCTTTATAAGACCCAGTACTTC | CASGELYKTQYF
TRBJ2-5 | TRBV20-1 | 13 | - | - | TGCAGTGCTAGGATACCGTACCAAGAGACCCAGTACTTC | CSARIPYQETQYF
TRBJ1-5 | TRBV24-1 | 15 | - | many | TGTGCCACCAGTGATCCGATCTTCCTATATCAGCCCCAGCATTTT | CATSDPIFLYQPQHF
TRBJ1-3 | TRBV2 | 17 | - | many | TGTGCCAGCAGTGAAGAGGGGGGGTTTGGGTCTGGAAACACCATATATTTT | CASSEEGGFGSGNTIYF
TRBJ2-7 | TRBV6-1 | 12 | TRBD2 | many | TGTGCCAGCAGCCCAGAGCGGGGGGGGCAGTACTTC | CASSPERGGQYF
TRBJ2-5 | TRBV20-1 | 17 | TRBD2 | - | TGCAGTGCTTACCCGACTAGCGGGGGCCCCGAGGGAGAGACCCAGTACTTC | CSAYPTSGGPEGETQYF
TRBJ2-7 | TRBV6-5 | 15 | TRBD2 | many | TGTGCCAGCAGTTCCTCGGGACTAGCGCCTTACGAGCAGTACTTC | CASSSSGLAPYEQYF
TRBJ2-4 | TRBV20-1 | 17 | TRBD2 | - | TGCAGTGTTTGGGATATAGGACTAGCGGGAGGGAGTGGCATTCAGTACTTC | CSVWDIGLAGGSGIQYF
TRBJ2-7 | TRBV11-1 | 16 | TRBD2 | - | TGTGCCAGCAGCCACGGACTAGCGGGAGTCTCCTACGAGCAGTACTTC | CASSHGLAGVSYEQYF
TRBJ1-1 | TRBV29-1 | 13 | TRBD1 | - | TGCAGCGTTAGGGGACAGATGAACACTGAAGCTTTCTTT | CSVRGQMNTEAFF
TRBJ1-5 | TRBV20-1 | 14 | TRBD1 | many | TGCAGTGCTAGACGAGGGGGCTCGTTTCAGCCCCAGCATTTT | CSARRGGSFQPQHF
TRBJ2-2 | TRBV7-2 | 15 | - | few | TGTGCCAGCAGCTTAGCGGCTAAGGACACCGGGGAGCTGTTTTTT | CASSLAAKDTGELFF
TRBJ2-7 | TRBV6-1 | 13 | - | many | TGTGCCAGCAGGGACCGGACACGTTACGAGCAGTACTTC | CASRDRTRYEQYF
TRBJ2-7 | TRBV30 | 13 | - | many | TGTGCCTGGAGTCCCGTCGGCGGTCCGAAGCAGTACTTC | CAWSPVGGPKQYF
TRBJ2-7 | TRBV12-3/TRBV12-4 | 16 | TRBD2 | many | TGTGCCAGCAGTTTAAACCTCGGGGGGAGCTCCTACGAGCAGTACTTC | CASSLNLGGSSYEQYF
TRBJ1-1 | TRBV27 | 10 | TRBD1 | many | TGTGCCAGCGGACAGGGTGGAGCTTTCTTT | CASGQGGAFF
TRBJ2-7 | TRBV28 | 15 | - | few | TGTGCCAGCAGACCGACGGGGACATTGACCTACGAGCAGTACTTC | CASRPTGTLTYEQYF
TRBJ1-2 | TRBV27 | 14 | - | few | TGTGCCAGCAAAAGTTCAATAATTAACTATGGCTACACCTTC | CASKSSIINYGYTF
TRBJ1-2 | TRBV4-1 | 14 | - | many | TGCGCCAGCAGCCAAGATGTCAGCCCGGAGGGCTACACCTTC | CASSQDVSPEGYTF
TRBJ1-2 | TRBV19 | 15 | - | - | TGTGCCAGTAGCACAGGCCGGGGGGTGTGGTATGGCTACACCTTC | CASSTGRGVWYGYTF
TRBJ2-5 | TRBV20-1 | 13 | TRBD2 | many | TGCAGTGCGTCACTAGCGGGGGTGGAGACCCAGTACTTC | CSASLAGVETQYF
TRBJ2-5 | TRBV7-2 | 14 | - | many | TGTGCCAGCAGCCTAGTATACGAACAAGAGACCCAGTACTTC | CASSLVYEQETQYF
TRBJ2-4 | TRBV12-3/TRBV12-4 | 15 | - | - | TGTGCCAGTGAACACTGGGGGGTGGAGGAAAACATTCAGTACTTC | CASEHWGVEENIQYF
TRBJ2-5 | TRBV10-3 | 13 | - | - | TGTGCCAGCAGTTACTCTGTCAGCCAGACCCAGTACTTC | CASSYSVSQTQYF
TRBJ2-2 | TRBV4-3 | 15 | - | - | TGCGCCAGCAGCCAAGCGCGGGCTAGCCCCGGGGAGCTGTTTTTT | CASSQARASPGELFF
TRBJ1-2 | TRBV5-1 | 17 | - | few | TGCGCCAGCAGCTTGGGAGATGGGTCAGACGGCGTTGATGGCTACACCTTC | CASSLGDGSDGVDGYTF
TRBJ2-2 | TRBV5-1 | 15 | - | few | TGCGCCAGCAGCTTAGGGACCGTTGGGACCGGGGAGCTGTTTTTT | CASSLGTVGTGELFF
TRBJ1-2 | TRBV12-3/TRBV12-4 | 14 | - | many | TGTGCCAGCAGTAACACCGAGTCTTTATATGGCTACACCTTC | CASSNTESLYGYTF
TRBJ2-5 | TRBV9 | 19 | TRBD2 | many | TGTGCCAGCAGCGTAGGATTGCGGGGGGCATTGAATCATAAAGAGACCCAGTACTTC | CASSVGLRGALNHKETQYF
TRBJ1-2 | TRBV7-2 | 14 | TRBD1 | many | TGTGCCAGCACGTCTTTTACAGGGGAGGTTGGCTACACCTTC | CASTSFTGEVGYTF
TRBJ1-1 | TRBV12-3/TRBV12-4 | 14 | TRBD1 | - | TGTGCCAGCAGCAAGGGGACAGGGAACACTGAAGCTTTCTTT | CASSKGTGNTEAFF
TRBJ2-7 | TRBV6-1 | 15 | TRBD1 | - | TGTGCCAGCAGGTGGACAGGGGAAGGTTCCTACGAGCAGTACTTC | CASRWTGEGSYEQYF
TRBJ1-1 | TRBV7-9 | 14 | - | many | TGTGCCACCCATTTCCCCAGCCGTCTTACTGAAGCTTTCTTT | CATHFPSRLTEAFF
TRBJ2-7 | TRBV6-2/TRBV6-3 | 13 | - | many | TGTGCCAGCAGTTACGGGGAGGCCTACGAGCAGTACTTC | CASSYGEAYEQYF
TRBJ1-5 | TRBV2 | 15 | TRBD1 | many | TGTGCCAGCAGGGTCGGGACAGCTTCTTATCAGCCCCAGCATTTT | CASRVGTASYQPQHF
TRBJ1-1 | TRBV30 | 14 | - | many | TGTGCCTGGAGTGAACAGAGGAAGATCACTGAAGCTTTCTTT | CAWSEQRKITEAFF
TRBJ1-5 | TRBV9 | 15 | TRBD1 | many | TGTGCCAGCAGCGCGGGACAGGGGGCCGGACAGCCCCAGCATTTT | CASSAGQGAGQPQHF
TRBJ1-1 | TRBV5-1 | 12 | - | - | TGCGCCAGCAGCTACGACAGGTCGGAAGCTTTCTTT | CASSYDRSEAFF
TRBJ1-1 | TRBV11-2 | 15 | - | few | TGTGCCAGCAGCTTAGATACGTTGAGGGGCACTGAAGCTTTCTTT | CASSLDTLRGTEAFF
TRBJ2-3 | TRBV20-1 | 15 | TRBD2 | many | TGCAGTGCAGGGGCTAGCGGGGGAATATCAGATACGCAGTATTTT | CSAGASGGISDTQYF
TRBJ2-7 | TRBV12-3/TRBV12-4 | 14 | TRBD1 | - | TGTGCCAGCACCTTGGGAGGACAGGGTTACGAGCAGTACTTC | CASTLGGQGYEQYF
TRBJ2-7 | TRBV7-9 | 15 | - | many | TGTGCCAGCAGCTTAGTCATACAGGACCCCTACGAGCAGTACTTC | CASSLVIQDPYEQYF
TRBJ1-1 | TRBV6-1 | 14 | TRBD1 | many | TGTGCCAGCAGCCCCCAGGGGGCAGACACTGAAGCTTTCTTT | CASSPQGADTEAFF
TRBJ2-2 | TRBV7-2 | 19 | TRBD1 | few | TGTGCCAGCAGCTTAGCTTACCCGGGACAGGGATCCCCCACCGGGGAGCTGTTTTTT | CASSLAYPGQGSPTGELFF
TRBJ2-7 | TRBV20-1 | 17 | TRBD2 | - | TGCAGTGCTAGACCCCCGCGCGGGGGACTAGCCTCCTACGAGCAGTACTTC | CSARPPRGGLASYEQYF
TRBJ1-1 | TRBV2 | 14 | - | - | TGTGCCAGCAGTTTTCTTAGGGGTCGCACTGAAGCTTTCTTT | CASSFLRGRTEAFF